This T cell receptor (beta chain) was identified during a study of T cell responses to AZD1222 COVID-19 vaccine. TCRdb keeps only in-frame clones here, not all; method: immunoSEQ multiplex PCR. The repertoire consists of 70,000 to 90,000 clones, with approximately 90% occurring once and the leading ten covering around 2.2%. Whole-study results and caveats: In a largely white British group with more females than males, clonal diversity was possibly underestimated. Of the AZD1222 recipients, only five to seven were seropositive at baseline. Mapped onto spike, vaccine-associated CD4 TCRs spanned it and were dominant at 160-218 and 743-854.

This clone was picked up one time. Its matching antigen is unknown. The receptor was derived from an adult in good health. Sequencing used peripheral blood, obtained on day 0 of AZD1222 vaccination.

The CDR3 reads CASSLGTYEQYF. The CDR3 nucleotides are TGCGCCAGCAGCTTGGGCACATACGAGCAGTACTTC. V usage is TRBV5-1 and J usage is TRBJ2-7; D unresolved. Germline V CDR1 and CDR2: SGHRS, YFSETQ. Deletions cut 0 bases from V and 4 bases from J, with 5 bases between. The CDR3 is 12 residues long. Together with reference TRBV5-1 and TRBJ2-7, the CDR3 gives the full variable domain: KAGVTQTPRYLIKTRGQQVTLSCSPISGHRSVSWYQQTPGQGLQFLFEYFSETQRNKGNFPGRFSGRQFSNSRSEMNVSTLELGDSALYLCASSLGTYEQYFGPGTRLTVT.